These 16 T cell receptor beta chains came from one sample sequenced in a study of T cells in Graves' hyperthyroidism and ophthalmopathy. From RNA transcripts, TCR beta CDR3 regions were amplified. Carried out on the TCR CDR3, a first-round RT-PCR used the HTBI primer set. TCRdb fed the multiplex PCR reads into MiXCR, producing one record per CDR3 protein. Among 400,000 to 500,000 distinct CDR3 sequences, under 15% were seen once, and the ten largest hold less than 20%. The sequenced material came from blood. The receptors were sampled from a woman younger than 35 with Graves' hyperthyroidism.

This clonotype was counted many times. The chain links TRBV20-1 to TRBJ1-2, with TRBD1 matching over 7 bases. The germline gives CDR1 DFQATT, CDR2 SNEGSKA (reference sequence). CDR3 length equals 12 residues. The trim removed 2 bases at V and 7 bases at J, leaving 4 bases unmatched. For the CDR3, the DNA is TGCAGTGCTAGACCAGGGGGGGGTGGCTACACCTTC. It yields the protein CSARPGGGGYTF.

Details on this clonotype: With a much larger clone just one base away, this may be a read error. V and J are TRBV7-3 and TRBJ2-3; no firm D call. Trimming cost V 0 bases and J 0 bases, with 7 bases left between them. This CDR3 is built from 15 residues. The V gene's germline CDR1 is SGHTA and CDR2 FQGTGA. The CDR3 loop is CASSLTPTSTDTQYF. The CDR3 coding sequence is TGTGCCAGCAGCTTAACTCCGACTAGCACAGATACGCAGTATTTT.

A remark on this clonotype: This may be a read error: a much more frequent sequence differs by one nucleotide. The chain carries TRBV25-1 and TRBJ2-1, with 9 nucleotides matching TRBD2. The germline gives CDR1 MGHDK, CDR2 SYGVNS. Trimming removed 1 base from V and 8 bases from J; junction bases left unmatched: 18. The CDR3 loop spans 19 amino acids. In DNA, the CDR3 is TGTGCCAGCAGTGAATTCTCCCACCCCGGGACTAGCACGTACGATGAGCAGTTCTTC. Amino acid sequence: CASSEFSHPGTSTYDEQFF. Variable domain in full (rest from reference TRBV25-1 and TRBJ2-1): EADIYQTPRYLVIGTGKKITLECSQTMGHDKMYWYQQDPGMELHLIHYSYGVNSTEKGDLSSESTVSRIRTEHFPLTLESARPSHTSQYLCASSEFSHPGTSTYDEQFFGPGTRLTVL.

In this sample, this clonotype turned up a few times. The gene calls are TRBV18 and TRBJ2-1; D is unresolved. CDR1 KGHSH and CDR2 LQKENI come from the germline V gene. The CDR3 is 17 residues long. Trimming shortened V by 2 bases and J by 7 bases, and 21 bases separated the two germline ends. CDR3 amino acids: CASSPSSALYSTNEQFF. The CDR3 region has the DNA TGTGCCAGCTCACCATCGTCCGCTTTATACAGTACAAATGAGCAGTTCTTC.

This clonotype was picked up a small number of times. DNA for the CDR3: TGTGCCTGGAGTGTTGGTAGCGGGAGGCGGGACGGGCAGTACTTC. This gives the protein CAWSVGSGRRDGQYF. The chain links TRBV30 to TRBJ2-7; TRBD2 matches 10 bases. The CDR3 consists of 15 residues. Per germline, CDR1 GTSNPN and CDR2 SVGIG (reference sequence). V dropped 0 bases and J dropped 9; count of bases not matched to a gene: 11.

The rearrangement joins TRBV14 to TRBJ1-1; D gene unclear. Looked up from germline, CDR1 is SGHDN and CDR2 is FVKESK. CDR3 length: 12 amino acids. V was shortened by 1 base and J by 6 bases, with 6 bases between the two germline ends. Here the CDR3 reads CASSQVGAEAFF. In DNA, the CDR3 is TGTGCCAGCAGCCAAGTTGGGGCTGAAGCTTTCTTT.

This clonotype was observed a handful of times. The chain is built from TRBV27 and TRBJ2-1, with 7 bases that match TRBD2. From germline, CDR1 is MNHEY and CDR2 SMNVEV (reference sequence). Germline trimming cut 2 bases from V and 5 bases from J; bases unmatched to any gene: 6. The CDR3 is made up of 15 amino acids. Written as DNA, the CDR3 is TGTGCCAGCAGTTTAGGACTAGTTAGCGACAATGAGCAGTTCTTC. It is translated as CASSLGLVSDNEQFF.

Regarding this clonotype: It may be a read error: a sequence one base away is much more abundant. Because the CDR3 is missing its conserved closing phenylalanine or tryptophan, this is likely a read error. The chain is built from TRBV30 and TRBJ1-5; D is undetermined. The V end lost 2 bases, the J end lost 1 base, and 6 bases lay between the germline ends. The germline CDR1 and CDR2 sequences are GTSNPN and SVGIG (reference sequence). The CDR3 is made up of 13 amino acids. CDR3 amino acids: CAWSLGSNQPQHS. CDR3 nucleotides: TGTGCCTGGAGTCTTGGCAGCAATCAGCCCCAGCATTCT.

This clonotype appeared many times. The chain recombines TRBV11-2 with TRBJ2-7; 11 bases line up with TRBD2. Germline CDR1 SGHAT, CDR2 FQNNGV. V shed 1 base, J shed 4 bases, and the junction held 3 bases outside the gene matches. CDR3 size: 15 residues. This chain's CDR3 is CASSLATSGRYEQYF. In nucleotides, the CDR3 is TGTGCCAGCAGCTTAGCCACTAGCGGGAGATACGAGCAGTACTTC.

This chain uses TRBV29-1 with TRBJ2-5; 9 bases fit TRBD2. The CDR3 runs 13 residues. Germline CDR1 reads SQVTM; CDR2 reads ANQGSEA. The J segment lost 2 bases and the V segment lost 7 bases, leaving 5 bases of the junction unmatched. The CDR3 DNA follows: TGCAGCGCTAAGACTAGCGGTCAAGAGACCCAGTACTTC. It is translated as CSAKTSGQETQYF.

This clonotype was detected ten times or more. The CDR3 region is CAISTIRGETQYF. DNA for the CDR3: TGTGCCATCAGTACAATCCGAGGGGAGACCCAGTACTTC. The V call is TRBV10-3, the J call TRBJ2-5; D may be TRBD2 (5 bases). V was clipped by 5 bases and J by 5 bases, with 12 bases between them. Germline loops: CDR1 ENHRY, CDR2 SYGVKD. This CDR3 is built from 13 residues.

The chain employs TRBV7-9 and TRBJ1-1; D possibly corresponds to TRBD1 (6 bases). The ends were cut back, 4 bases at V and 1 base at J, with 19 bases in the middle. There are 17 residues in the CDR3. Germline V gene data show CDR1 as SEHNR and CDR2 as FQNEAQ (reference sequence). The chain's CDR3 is CASSSPLNRASNTEAFF. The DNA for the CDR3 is TGTGCCAGCAGCTCACCCCTAAACAGGGCCTCGAACACTGAAGCTTTCTTT.

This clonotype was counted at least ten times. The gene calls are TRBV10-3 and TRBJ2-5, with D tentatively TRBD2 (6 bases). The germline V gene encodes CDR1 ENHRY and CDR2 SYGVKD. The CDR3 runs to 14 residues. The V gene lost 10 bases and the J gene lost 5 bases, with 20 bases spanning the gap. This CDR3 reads CATQLSEGWETQYF. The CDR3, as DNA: TGTGCCACTCAGCTCTCGGAGGGTTGGGAGACCCAGTACTTC.

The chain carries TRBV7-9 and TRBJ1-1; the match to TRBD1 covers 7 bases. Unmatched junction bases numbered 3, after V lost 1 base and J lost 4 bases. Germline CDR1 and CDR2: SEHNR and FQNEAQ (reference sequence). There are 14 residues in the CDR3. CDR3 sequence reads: CASSLEGGTTEAFF. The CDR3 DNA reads TGTGCCAGCAGCTTAGAAGGGGGCACCACTGAAGCTTTCTTT.

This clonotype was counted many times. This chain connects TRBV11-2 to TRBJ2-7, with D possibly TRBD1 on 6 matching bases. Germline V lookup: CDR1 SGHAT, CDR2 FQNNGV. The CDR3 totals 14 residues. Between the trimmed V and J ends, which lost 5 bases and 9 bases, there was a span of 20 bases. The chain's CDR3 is CASSNKAQGVWQYV. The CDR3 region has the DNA TGTGCCAGCAGCAATAAGGCACAGGGAGTCTGGCAGTACGTC.

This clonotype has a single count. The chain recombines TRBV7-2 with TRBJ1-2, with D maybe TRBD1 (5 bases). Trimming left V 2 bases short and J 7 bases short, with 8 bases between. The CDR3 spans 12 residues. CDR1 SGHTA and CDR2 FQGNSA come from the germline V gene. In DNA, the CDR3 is TGTGCCAGCAGCTTAAGGAGGGGTGGCTACACCTTC. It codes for CASSLRRGGYTF.